This T cell receptor beta chain appears in the sequencing data of a study of CD8 T cells in Susac syndrome. Study-wide findings and caveats: It was acknowledged in the study that its TCR sequencing and HLA analysis involved a relatively small number of individuals.

Sequencing of TCR beta was undertaken in CD8+ and CD4+ T cells derived from blood. To note about this clonotype: Its target is not known.

RNA in amounts of about 0.45 to 1 ug was reverse transcribed with random hexamers. TCRdb re-derived calls from the immunoSEQ multiplex PCR reads in MiXCR, one entry per CDR3 protein. The sample contains approximately 160,000 distinct CDR3 sequences, roughly 92% of which appear only once. V was trimmed by 10 bases and J by 3 bases, leaving 10 bases between them. The germline CDR1 and CDR2 sequences are MDHEN and SYDVKM. The length of the CDR3 is 11 residues. This TCR was sampled from a human donor with multiple sclerosis. Sequencing was performed on CD4+ T cells from PBMCs. The chain recombines TRBV28 with TRBJ2-7; no definite D call. For the CDR3, the DNA is TGTGCCAAATGTCGAGGCTACGAGCAGTACTTC. It codes for CAKCRGYEQYF.